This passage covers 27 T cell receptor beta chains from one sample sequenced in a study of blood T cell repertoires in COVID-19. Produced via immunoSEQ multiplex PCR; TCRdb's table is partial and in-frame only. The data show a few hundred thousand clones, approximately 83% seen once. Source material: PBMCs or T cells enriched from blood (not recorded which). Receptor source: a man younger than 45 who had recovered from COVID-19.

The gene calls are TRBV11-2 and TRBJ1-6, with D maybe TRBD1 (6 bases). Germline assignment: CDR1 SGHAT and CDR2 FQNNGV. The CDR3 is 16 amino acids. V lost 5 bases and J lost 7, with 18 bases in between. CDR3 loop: CASSGGGPNRNSPLHF. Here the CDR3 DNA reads TGTGCCAGCAGCGGGGGCGGCCCGAACCGAAATTCACCCCTCCACTTT.

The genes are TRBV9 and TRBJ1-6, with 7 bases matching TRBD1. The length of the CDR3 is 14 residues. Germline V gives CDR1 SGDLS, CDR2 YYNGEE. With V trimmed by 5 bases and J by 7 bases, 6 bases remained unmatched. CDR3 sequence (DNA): TGTGCCAGCAGTGCCTGGGACAGAAATTCACCCCTCCACTTT. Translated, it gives CASSAWDRNSPLHF.

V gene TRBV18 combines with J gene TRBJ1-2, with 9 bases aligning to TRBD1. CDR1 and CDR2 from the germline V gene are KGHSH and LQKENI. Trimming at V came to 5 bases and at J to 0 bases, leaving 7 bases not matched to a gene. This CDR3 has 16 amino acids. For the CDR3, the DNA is TGTGCCAGCTCAGCCGGGACAGGGAATCCTAACTATGGCTACACCTTC. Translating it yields CASSAGTGNPNYGYTF.

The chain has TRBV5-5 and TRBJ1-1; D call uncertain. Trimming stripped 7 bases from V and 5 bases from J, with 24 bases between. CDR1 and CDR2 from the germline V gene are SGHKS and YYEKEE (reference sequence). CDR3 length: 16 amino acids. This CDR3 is CASFEREILYLTEAFF. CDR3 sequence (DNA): TGTGCCAGCTTTGAGAGGGAAATCCTATACCTGACTGAAGCTTTCTTT.

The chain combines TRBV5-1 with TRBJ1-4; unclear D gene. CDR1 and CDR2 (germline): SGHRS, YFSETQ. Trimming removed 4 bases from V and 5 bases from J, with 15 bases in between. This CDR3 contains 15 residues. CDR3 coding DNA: TGCGCCAGCAGCCCCGCGGGTACCGCGAATGAAAAACTGTTTTTT. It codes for CASSPAGTANEKLFF.

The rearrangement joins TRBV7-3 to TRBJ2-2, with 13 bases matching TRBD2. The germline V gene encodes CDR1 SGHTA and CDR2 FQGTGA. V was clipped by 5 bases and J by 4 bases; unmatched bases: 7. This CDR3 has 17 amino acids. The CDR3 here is CASSPNRLAGGTGELFF. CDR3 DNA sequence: TGTGCCAGCAGCCCAAACCGACTAGCGGGGGGCACCGGGGAGCTGTTTTTT.

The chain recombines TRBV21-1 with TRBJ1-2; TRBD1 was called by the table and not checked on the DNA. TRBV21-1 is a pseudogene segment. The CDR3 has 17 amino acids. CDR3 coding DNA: TGTGCCAGCAGCAAAGGGGCCAGGGACAGTGAAAACTATGGCTACACCTTC. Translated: CASSKGARDSENYGYTF.

This CDR3 reads CASSQDGQGTDTQYF. For the CDR3, the DNA is TGCGCCAGCAGCCAAGATGGACAGGGGACAGATACGCAGTATTTT. This chain joins TRBV4-1 and TRBJ2-3, with 9 bases lining up with TRBD1. The CDR3 runs 15 residues. With V trimmed by 0 bases and J by 3 bases, 1 base remained unmatched. CDR1 MGHRA and CDR2 YSYEKL come from the germline V gene.

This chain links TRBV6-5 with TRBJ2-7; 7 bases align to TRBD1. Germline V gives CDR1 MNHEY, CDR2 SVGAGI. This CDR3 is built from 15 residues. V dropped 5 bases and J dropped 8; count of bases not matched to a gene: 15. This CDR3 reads CASSNPGTEMSKQYF. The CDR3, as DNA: TGTGCCAGCAGTAACCCCGGGACAGAGATGAGCAAGCAGTACTTC.

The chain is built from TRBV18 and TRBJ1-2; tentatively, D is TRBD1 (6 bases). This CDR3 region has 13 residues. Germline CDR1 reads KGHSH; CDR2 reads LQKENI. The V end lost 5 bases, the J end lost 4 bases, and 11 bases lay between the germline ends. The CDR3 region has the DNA TGTGCCAGCTCATCGACAGGCCCCTATGGCTACACCTTC. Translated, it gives CASSSTGPYGYTF.

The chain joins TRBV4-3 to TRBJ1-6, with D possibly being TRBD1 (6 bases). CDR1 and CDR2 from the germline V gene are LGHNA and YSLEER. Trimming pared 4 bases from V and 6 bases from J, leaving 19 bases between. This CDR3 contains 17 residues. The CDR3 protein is CASSLEGRGVTNSPLHF. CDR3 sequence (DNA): TGCGCCAGCAGCCTCGAGGGGAGGGGGGTAACTAATTCACCCCTCCACTTT.

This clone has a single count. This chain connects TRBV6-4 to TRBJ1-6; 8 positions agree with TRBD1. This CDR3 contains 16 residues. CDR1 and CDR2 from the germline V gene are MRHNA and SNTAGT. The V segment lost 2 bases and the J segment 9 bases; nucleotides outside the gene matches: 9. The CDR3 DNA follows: TGTGCCAGCAGTGACACAAGGACAGGGTGGTCTTCACCCCTCCACTTT. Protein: CASSDTRTGWSSPLHF.

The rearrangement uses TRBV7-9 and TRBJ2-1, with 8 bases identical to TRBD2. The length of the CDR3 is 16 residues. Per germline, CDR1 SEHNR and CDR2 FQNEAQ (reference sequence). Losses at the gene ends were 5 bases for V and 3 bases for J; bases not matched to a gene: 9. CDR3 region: CASSASPAGVYNEQFF. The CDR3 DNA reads TGTGCCAGCAGCGCATCGCCAGCGGGGGTCTACAATGAGCAGTTCTTC.

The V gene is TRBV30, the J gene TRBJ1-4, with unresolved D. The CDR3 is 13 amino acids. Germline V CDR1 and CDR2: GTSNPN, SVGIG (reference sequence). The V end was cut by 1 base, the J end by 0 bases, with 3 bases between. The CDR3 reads CAWSAATNEKLFF. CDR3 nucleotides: TGTGCCTGGAGTGCTGCAACTAATGAAAAACTGTTTTTT.

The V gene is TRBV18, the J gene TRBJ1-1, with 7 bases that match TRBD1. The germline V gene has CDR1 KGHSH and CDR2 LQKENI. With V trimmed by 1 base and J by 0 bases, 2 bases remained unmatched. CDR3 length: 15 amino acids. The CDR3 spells CASSPLGQVNTEAFF. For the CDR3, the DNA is TGTGCCAGCTCACCACTTGGACAGGTGAACACTGAAGCTTTCTTT.

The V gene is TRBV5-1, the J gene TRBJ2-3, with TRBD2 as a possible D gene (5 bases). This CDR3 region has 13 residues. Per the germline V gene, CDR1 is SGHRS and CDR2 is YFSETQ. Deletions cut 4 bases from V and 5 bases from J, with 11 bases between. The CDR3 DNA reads TGCGCCAGCAGCAGTGAAAGCGGAGATACGCAGTATTTT. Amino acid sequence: CASSSESGDTQYF.

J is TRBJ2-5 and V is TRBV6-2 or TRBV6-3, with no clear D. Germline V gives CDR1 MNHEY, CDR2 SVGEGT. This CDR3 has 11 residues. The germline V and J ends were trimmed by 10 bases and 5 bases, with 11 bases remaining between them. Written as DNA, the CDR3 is TGTGCCATCAGCAAAGCGGAGACCCAGTACTTC. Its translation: CAISKAETQYF.

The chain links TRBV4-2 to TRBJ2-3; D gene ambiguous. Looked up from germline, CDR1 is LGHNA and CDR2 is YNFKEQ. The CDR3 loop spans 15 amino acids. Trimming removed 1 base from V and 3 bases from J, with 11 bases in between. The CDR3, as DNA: TGTGCCAGCAGCCAAGGGGCGATGGGTACAGATACGCAGTATTTT. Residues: CASSQGAMGTDTQYF.

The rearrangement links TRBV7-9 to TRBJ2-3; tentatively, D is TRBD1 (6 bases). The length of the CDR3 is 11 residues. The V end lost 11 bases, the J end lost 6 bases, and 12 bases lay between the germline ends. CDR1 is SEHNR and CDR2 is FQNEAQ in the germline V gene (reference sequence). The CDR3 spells CALQRGDTQYF. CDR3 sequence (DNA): TGTGCCCTTCAAAGGGGGGATACGCAGTATTTT.

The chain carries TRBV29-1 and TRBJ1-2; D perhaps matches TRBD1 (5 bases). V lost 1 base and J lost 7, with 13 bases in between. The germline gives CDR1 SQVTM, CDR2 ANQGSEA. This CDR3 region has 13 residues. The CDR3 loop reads CSVEGSGSGGYTF. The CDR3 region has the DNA TGCAGCGTTGAAGGCTCAGGGTCGGGTGGCTACACCTTC.

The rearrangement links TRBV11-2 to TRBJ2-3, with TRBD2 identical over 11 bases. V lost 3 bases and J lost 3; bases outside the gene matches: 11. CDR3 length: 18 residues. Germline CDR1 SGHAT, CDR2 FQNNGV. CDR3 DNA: TGTGCCAGCAGCTTTAATAGCGGGGGGGCCCTCAGTACAGATACGCAGTATTTT. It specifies CASSFNSGGALSTDTQYF.

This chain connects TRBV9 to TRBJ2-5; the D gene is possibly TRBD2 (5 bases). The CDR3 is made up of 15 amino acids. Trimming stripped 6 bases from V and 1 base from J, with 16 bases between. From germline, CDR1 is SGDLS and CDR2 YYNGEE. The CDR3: CASTRTRELQETQYF. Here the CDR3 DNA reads TGTGCCAGCACGCGCACAAGGGAGCTCCAAGAGACCCAGTACTTC.

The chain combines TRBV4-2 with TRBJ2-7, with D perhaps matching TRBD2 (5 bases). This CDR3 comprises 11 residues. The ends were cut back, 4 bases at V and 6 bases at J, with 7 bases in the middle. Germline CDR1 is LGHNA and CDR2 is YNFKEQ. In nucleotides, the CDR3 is TGTGCCAGCAGCCTTCGGGGCGAGCAGTACTTC. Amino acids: CASSLRGEQYF.

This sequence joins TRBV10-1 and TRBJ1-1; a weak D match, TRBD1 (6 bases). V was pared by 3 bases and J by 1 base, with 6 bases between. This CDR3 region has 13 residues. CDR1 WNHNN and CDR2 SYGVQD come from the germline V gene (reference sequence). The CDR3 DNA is TGCGCCAGCAGTGAACAGGGGAACACTGAAGCTTTCTTT. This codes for CASSEQGNTEAFF.

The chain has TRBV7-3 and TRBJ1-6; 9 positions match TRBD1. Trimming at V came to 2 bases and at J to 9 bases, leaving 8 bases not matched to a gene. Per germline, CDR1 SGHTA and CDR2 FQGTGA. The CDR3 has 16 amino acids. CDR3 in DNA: TGTGCCAGCAGCTTATTAGGACAGGGGTTCCGTTCACCCCTCCACTTT. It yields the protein CASSLLGQGFRSPLHF.

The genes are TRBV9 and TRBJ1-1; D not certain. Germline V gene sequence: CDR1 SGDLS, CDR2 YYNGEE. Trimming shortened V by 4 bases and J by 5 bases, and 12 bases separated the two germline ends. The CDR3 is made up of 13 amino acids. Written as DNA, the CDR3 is TGTGCCAGCAGCCGCACTCAGGTGACTGAAGCTTTCTTT. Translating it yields CASSRTQVTEAFF.

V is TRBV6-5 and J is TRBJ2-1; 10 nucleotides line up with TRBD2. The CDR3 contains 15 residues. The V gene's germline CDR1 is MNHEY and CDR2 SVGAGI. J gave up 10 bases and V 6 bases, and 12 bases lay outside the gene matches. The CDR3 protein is CASRGPAGGYWEQFF. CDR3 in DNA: TGTGCCAGCAGAGGGCCAGCGGGGGGGTATTGGGAGCAGTTCTTC.